A single sample is the source of the 31 T cell receptor beta chains below, sequenced in a study of metastatic and nonmetastatic thyroid tumors. MiXCR was used by TCRdb to re-call the PCR reads. This table holds some 26,000 clones, roughly 3.5% found once. Ahead of thyroid surgery, no patient had received treatment of any kind. Sequencing input: blood. These receptors came from a male donor with papillary thyroid cancer or a benign thyroid nodule (not recorded which). Some clones in this sample may be carry-over from other donors' samples.

The V and J genes are TRBV6-2 or TRBV6-3 and TRBJ2-7, with 8 bases lining up with TRBD1. There are 16 residues in the CDR3. The V and J ends lost 2 bases and 7 bases, in that order; junction bases with no gene match: 13. CDR1 MNHEY and CDR2 SVGEGT come from the germline V gene. The CDR3 is CASSYSTAGGAGEQYF. The CDR3 DNA reads as TGTGCCAGCAGTTACAGTACGGCAGGGGGCGCAGGGGAGCAGTACTTC.

This clone was counted between two and nine times. The chain employs TRBV25-1 and TRBJ2-6; D might be TRBD1 (5 bases). The length of the CDR3 is 17 residues. Germline V lookup: CDR1 MGHDK, CDR2 SYGVNS. V shed 1 base and J shed 3 bases, with 13 bases lying between them. The CDR3 bases are TGTGCCAGCAGTGAATTGGCAGGGTCCAGTGGGGCCAACGTCCTGACTTTC. It is translated as CASSELAGSSGANVLTF. Filled out from reference TRBV25-1 and TRBJ2-6, the complete variable domain reads EADIYQTPRYLVIGTGKKITLECSQTMGHDKMYWYQQDPGMELHLIHYSYGVNSTEKGDLSSESTVSRIRTEHFPLTLESARPSHTSQYLCASSELAGSSGANVLTFGAGSRLTVL.

This clone is medium-sized in the sample. The CDR3 coding sequence is TGTGCCAGCCGATTCCAGGGCAACACTGAAGCTTTCTTT. Protein sequence: CASRFQGNTEAFF. The chain recombines TRBV6-1 with TRBJ1-1; D is possibly TRBD1 (5 bases). This CDR3 is built from 13 residues. Trimming shortened V by 8 bases and J by 2 bases, and 12 bases separated the two germline ends. The germline V gene encodes CDR1 MNHNS and CDR2 SASEGT.

This clone was observed a few times. The genes are TRBV20-1 and TRBJ1-5, with TRBD1 matching over 8 bases. The CDR3 contains 16 residues. Germline V gene sequence: CDR1 DFQATT, CDR2 SNEGSKA (reference sequence). V lost 2 bases, J lost 3 bases, and 9 bases stayed unmatched. The CDR3 DNA is TGCAGTGCTAGAAGGCCCGGGACAGGCGTCAATCAGCCCCAGCATTTT. Protein sequence: CSARRPGTGVNQPQHF.

The gene calls are TRBV20-1 and TRBJ2-1, with D tentatively TRBD1 (6 bases). Germline V gene lookup returns CDR1 DFQATT and CDR2 SNEGSKA (reference sequence). CDR3 length: 16 residues. V was shortened by 2 bases and J by 7 bases, with 21 bases between the two germline ends. CDR3: CSARPSGVGLMNEQFF. As DNA, the CDR3 is TGCAGTGCTAGACCCTCAGGGGTGGGTTTAATGAATGAGCAGTTCTTC.

The chain carries TRBV6-2 or TRBV6-3 and TRBJ2-3; 11 positions agree with TRBD1. The CDR3 loop spans 17 amino acids. V was pared by 8 bases and J by 5 bases, with 15 bases of the junction left unmatched. Germline CDR1 reads MNHEY; CDR2 reads SVGEGT. CDR3 bases: TGTGCCAGCTTCCGGGACAGGGGGAGAGGCTCCGTAGATACGCAGTATTTT. It is translated as CASFRDRGRGSVDTQYF.

This clone is deemed medium-sized. This rearrangement joins TRBV6-1 to TRBJ2-5, with D perhaps TRBD1 (6 bases). The CDR3 contains 13 residues. V was shortened by 6 bases and J by 0 bases, with 8 bases between the two germline ends. CDR1 and CDR2 (germline): MNHNS, SASEGT. Here the CDR3 reads CASRRGYQETQYF. In DNA, the CDR3 is TGTGCCAGCAGGAGGGGGTACCAAGAGACCCAGTACTTC.

The rearrangement joins TRBV11-2 to TRBJ2-7; D may be TRBD2 (5 bases). The germline V gene encodes CDR1 SGHAT and CDR2 FQNNGV. The CDR3 consists of 13 residues. V dropped 5 bases and J dropped 3 bases, with 11 bases sitting between them. The CDR3 region has the DNA TGTGCCAGCAGCCCCCGGGGATTCTACGAGCAGTACTTC. Protein: CASSPRGFYEQYF.

This clone was seen only a few times. This chain links TRBV6-1 with TRBJ1-2; 7 positions agree with TRBD1. CDR1 and CDR2 (germline): MNHNS, SASEGT. Trimming cost V 2 bases and J 4 bases; bases outside gene matches: 4. This CDR3 contains 14 residues. This CDR3 reads CASSESGTVYGYTF. The CDR3 bases are TGTGCCAGCAGTGAATCTGGGACAGTCTATGGCTACACCTTC.

For this clone: Other DNA sequences in this specimen translate into the identical CDR3. The V and J genes are TRBV6-5 and TRBJ2-2; no reliable D call. This CDR3 has 16 residues. Germline V CDR1 and CDR2: MNHEY, SVGAGI. Trimming pared 5 bases from V and 2 bases from J, leaving 15 bases between. The CDR3 DNA follows: TGTGCCAGCAGTGTGCTGGCAGAGCCAAACACCGGGGAGCTGTTTTTT. As protein: CASSVLAEPNTGELFF.

This clone was seen many times. The chain employs TRBV20-1 and TRBJ2-5, with D tentatively TRBD1 (5 bases). In germline, CDR1 is DFQATT, CDR2 SNEGSKA (reference sequence). The CDR3 extends over 14 amino acids. Trimming cost V 4 bases and J 4 bases, with 16 bases left between them. DNA for the CDR3: TGCAGTGCTATTGTAGGGGCGGTAGGAGAGACCCAGTACTTC. It is translated as CSAIVGAVGETQYF.

This clone appeared many times. The gene calls are TRBV20-1 and TRBJ2-5; the D is unclear. V lost 0 bases and J 3 bases, leaving 17 bases between the germline ends. The CDR3 length is 16 residues. In germline, CDR1 is DFQATT, CDR2 SNEGSKA (reference sequence). The CDR3 here is CSARDEAAGSKETQYF. In nucleotides, the CDR3 is TGCAGTGCTAGAGATGAGGCGGCTGGATCTAAAGAGACCCAGTACTTC.

Judged by abundance, this clone is medium-sized. The chain combines TRBV5-1 with TRBJ1-2, with D perhaps matching TRBD1 (5 bases). The CDR3 extends over 15 amino acids. The germline V and J ends were trimmed by 0 bases and 4 bases, with 13 bases remaining between them. Per germline, CDR1 SGHRS and CDR2 YFSETQ. The CDR3 region has the DNA TGCGCCAGCAGCTTGGATGGGGGTTTATCCTATGGCTACACCTTC. Protein sequence: CASSLDGGLSYGYTF.

On this clone: This could be a read error, since a much larger clone is one nucleotide away. The chain uses TRBV6-2 or TRBV6-3 and TRBJ1-1; D ambiguous. This CDR3 comprises 13 residues. The V gene's germline CDR1 is MNHEY and CDR2 SVGEGT. The chain's CDR3 is CASIPLSDTEAFF. The CDR3 nucleotides read TGTGCCAGCATCCCCTTGTCAGACACTGAAGCGTTCTTT.

This clone was counted many times. The V call is TRBV19, the J call TRBJ2-5; 8 bases are a match to TRBD1. This CDR3 has 15 amino acids. Germline V gene lookup returns CDR1 LNHDA and CDR2 SQIVND (reference sequence). Trimming cost V 3 bases and J 5 bases; bases outside gene matches: 8. The CDR3 DNA is TGTGCCAGTAGTATGGTGTCAGGGGGCACGGAGACCCAGTACTTC. It is translated as CASSMVSGGTETQYF.

The V call is TRBV5-1, the J call TRBJ2-3; 10 bases line up with TRBD2. The V segment lost 3 bases and the J segment 2 bases; nucleotides outside the gene matches: 12. Germline V gene sequence: CDR1 SGHRS, CDR2 YFSETQ. CDR3 size: 18 residues. The CDR3 DNA reads as TGCGCCAGCAGCTCCCCGGAACCGGGACTAGCGCCCACAGATACGCAGTATTTT. This gives the protein CASSSPEPGLAPTDTQYF.

This clone was seen a handful of times. The J gene is TRBJ2-1, the V gene TRBV12-3 or TRBV12-4; 7 bases map to TRBD1. Trimming cost V 5 bases and J 4 bases; bases outside gene matches: 5. CDR3 size: 14 residues. CDR3 residues: CASSIQDRYNEQFF. The CDR3 region has the DNA TGTGCCAGCAGTATCCAGGACAGGTACAATGAGCAGTTCTTC.

In its sample, this clone was seen many times. The chain combines TRBV20-1 with TRBJ2-5; D gene unclear. This CDR3 has 14 amino acids. V gave up 0 bases and J gave up 1 base, with 9 bases separating them. Germline V gene data show CDR1 as DFQATT and CDR2 as SNEGSKA (reference sequence). The CDR3 coding sequence is TGCAGTGCTAGAGATAACGCCCCCCAAGAGACCCAGTACTTC. Translated: CSARDNAPQETQYF.

This clone is labeled medium-sized (0.01 to 0.1%). The chain links TRBV6-1 to TRBJ2-3, with D maybe TRBD2 (6 bases). Germline CDR1 and CDR2: MNHNS and SASEGT. CDR3 size: 18 residues. V lost 5 bases to trimming and J lost 2 bases, with 23 bases between them. In DNA, the CDR3 is TGTGCCAGCAGTTATTCCGGCGACGTCGGGGGACCCACAGATACGCAGTATTTT. It is translated as CASSYSGDVGGPTDTQYF.

The chain joins TRBV6-1 to TRBJ2-7, with D possibly being TRBD1 (5 bases). The V gene lost 1 base and the J gene lost 12 bases, with 19 bases spanning the gap. The V gene's germline CDR1 is MNHNS and CDR2 SASEGT. There are 14 residues in the CDR3. The DNA of the CDR3 is TGTGCCAGCAGTGAAGGGGGCTTTCAGGTGGTAACGTACTTC. Translation: CASSEGGFQVVTYF.

The sample holds a few counts of this clone. The chain joins TRBV9 to TRBJ2-2; the match to TRBD1 covers 8 bases. The V segment lost 1 base and the J segment 7 bases; nucleotides outside the gene matches: 9. The CDR3 covers 16 residues. Germline lookup yields CDR1 SGDLS and CDR2 YYNGEE. CDR3 sequence: CASSVITGTGGGELFF. The CDR3 DNA reads as TGTGCCAGCAGCGTAATAACCGGGACAGGCGGCGGGGAGCTGTTTTTT.

In its sample, this clone was seen many times. The V and J genes are TRBV18 and TRBJ1-1; D remains ambiguous. This CDR3 contains 14 residues. With 4 bases removed from V and 1 base from J, the gap between germline ends came to 10 bases. From germline, CDR1 is KGHSH and CDR2 LQKENI. CDR3 protein: CASSRLNGNTEAFF. CDR3 coding DNA: TGTGCCAGCTCACGACTAAACGGGAACACTGAAGCTTTCTTT. Based on the CDR3 plus reference TRBV18 and TRBJ1-1, the full variable domain is NAGVMQNPRHLVRRRGQEARLRCSPMKGHSHVYWYRQLPEEGLKFMVYLQKENIIDESGMPKERFSAEFPKEGPSILRIQQVVRGDSAAYFCASSRLNGNTEAFFGQGTRLTVV.

This clone was picked up a small number of times. The chain carries TRBV27 and TRBJ2-7; TRBD2 agrees at 8 bases. The CDR3 is 15 residues long. Germline V gives CDR1 MNHEY, CDR2 SMNVEV (reference sequence). V trimming: 3 bases; J trimming: 6 bases; junction bases outside the gene matches: 10. CDR3 protein: CASSFEGTRRVEQYF. Written as DNA, the CDR3 is TGTGCCAGCAGTTTTGAAGGGACTAGAAGAGTCGAGCAGTACTTC.

In this sample, this clone turned up a few times. The J gene is TRBJ1-2, the V gene TRBV6-9; 7 nucleotides match TRBD1. Trimming at V came to 2 bases and at J to 8 bases, leaving 5 bases not matched to a gene. CDR3 length: 13 residues. In germline, CDR1 is MNHGY, CDR2 SVAAGI. The CDR3 DNA follows: TGTGCCAGCAGTTATGGGGCAGGGGGAGGCTACACCTTC. Its protein is CASSYGAGGGYTF.

This clone occurred many times. The chain is built from TRBV12-3 or TRBV12-4 and TRBJ1-3; a weak D match, TRBD1 (6 bases). V was trimmed by 5 bases and J by 0 bases, leaving 23 bases between them. The length of the CDR3 is 19 residues. The CDR3 sequence is CASSPLPRTGIHSGNTIYF. The CDR3 nucleotides are TGTGCCAGCAGTCCCCTCCCCCGTACAGGGATTCACTCTGGAAACACCATATATTTT.

The sample holds many counts of this clone. The chain uses TRBV11-1 and TRBJ2-7; D might be TRBD2 (6 bases). Trimming took 2 bases from V and 3 from J, leaving 11 bases between them. The CDR3 extends over 14 amino acids. Looked up from germline, CDR1 is SGHAT and CDR2 is FQDESV (reference sequence). CDR3 sequence reads: CASSLTRLVYEQYF. The DNA for the CDR3 is TGTGCCAGCAGCTTAACCCGACTAGTCTACGAGCAGTACTTC.

This clone showed up just a few times. The chain joins TRBV6-5 to TRBJ2-1; 9 bases are a match to TRBD1. This CDR3 comprises 18 residues. Germline CDR1 MNHEY, CDR2 SVGAGI. V gave up 3 bases and J gave up 5 bases; unmatched junction bases: 14. This CDR3 is CASSYRVSDRGGNNEQFF. The CDR3, as DNA: TGTGCCAGCAGTTATAGGGTCTCTGACAGGGGGGGAAACAATGAGCAGTTCTTC.

The chain recombines TRBV28 with TRBJ1-5; D gene uncertain. The CDR3 has 14 amino acids. The V end was cut by 7 bases, the J end by 3 bases, with 13 bases between. Germline V CDR1 and CDR2: MDHEN, SYDVKM. The CDR3 nucleotides are TGTGCCAGCAACCCCGGACGGAACAATCAGCCCCAGCATTTT. It specifies CASNPGRNNQPQHF. Full variable domain (outside the CDR3, taken from reference TRBV28 and TRBJ1-5): DVKVTQSSRYLVKRTGEKVFLECVQDMDHENMFWYRQDPGLGLRLIYFSYDVKMKEKGDIPEGYSVSREKKERFSLILESASTNQTSMYLCASNPGRNNQPQHFGDGTRLSIL.

The rearrangement links TRBV6-9 to TRBJ2-3; D is uncertain. Trimming shortened V by 3 bases and J by 2 bases, and 12 bases separated the two germline ends. The CDR3 loop spans 15 amino acids. The germline V gene has CDR1 MNHGY and CDR2 SVAAGI. The CDR3: CASSYSISLTDTQYF. In DNA, the CDR3 is TGTGCCAGCAGTTACTCAATATCCCTCACAGATACGCAGTATTTT.

This clone was found a few times. Sequence at one end of the junction differs from germline and may be a read error. The chain joins TRBV7-8 to TRBJ2-7; D gene ambiguous. The CDR3 covers 11 residues. Germline-derived CDR1 and CDR2 are SGHVS and FQNEAQ. Written as DNA, the CDR3 is TGTGCCAGCTCCTTAGGCTACGAGCATTACTTC. Protein: CASSLGYEHYF.

The chain combines TRBV30 with TRBJ1-1; 8 nucleotides agree with TRBD1. This CDR3 has 13 amino acids. Germline CDR1 and CDR2: GTSNPN and SVGIG (reference sequence). V trimming: 3 bases; J trimming: 9 bases; junction bases outside the gene matches: 9. CDR3: CAWSGNRGGKAFF. CDR3 nucleotides: TGTGCCTGGAGCGGTAACAGGGGGGGGAAAGCTTTCTTT.